The 17 T cell receptor beta chains below were found in one sample sequenced in a study of shared clonotypes between healthy human individuals. CD45RO-negative cells were positively selected for CCR7, leaving out terminally differentiated effector memory CD45RA+ cells. Libraries were prepared by immunoSEQ multiplex PCR; TCRdb keeps only in-frame clonotypes and omits some of them. The sample lists under 600,000 clones; roughly 98% were seen once. Sequencing was performed on naive CD8+ T cells sorted from blood. Receptors originate from a man under 40 in good health.

V and J are TRBV7-9 and TRBJ2-7; maybe TRBD1 (6 bases). With 8 bases removed from V and 5 bases from J, the gap between germline ends came to 16 bases. The CDR3 is made up of 13 amino acids. Germline loops: CDR1 SEHNR, CDR2 FQNEAQ (reference sequence). CDR3 sequence (DNA): TGTGCCAGCGCTGCGGTACAGGGTGACGAGCAGTACTTC. Translation gives CASAAVQGDEQYF.

This clone has a single count. CDR3 amino acids: CASSLTGDTREQYF. DNA for the CDR3: TGTGCCAGCAGCCTAACCGGGGATACGCGCGAGCAGTACTTC. The chain combines TRBV9 with TRBJ2-7, with D perhaps matching TRBD2 (5 bases). CDR1 is SGDLS, CDR2 YYNGEE, per germline. The CDR3 is made up of 14 amino acids. Trimming shortened V by 4 bases and J by 6 bases, and 17 bases separated the two germline ends. The variable domain in full, with the rest retrieved from reference TRBV9 and TRBJ2-7, is DSGVTQTPKHLITATGQRVTLRCSPRSGDLSVYWYQQSLDQGLQFLIQYYNGEERAKGNILERFSAQQFPDLHSELNLSSLELGDSALYFCASSLTGDTREQYFGPGTRLTVT.

Concerning this clone: This CDR3 is also generated by other DNA sequences in the sample. V is TRBV27 and J is TRBJ1-5; D call uncertain. CDR1 and CDR2 from the germline V gene are MNHEY and SMNVEV (reference sequence). CDR3 size: 14 residues. Trimming removed 2 bases from V and 1 base from J, with 6 bases in between. CDR3: CASSLTRSNQPQHF. The CDR3 DNA reads TGTGCCAGCAGTTTAACCAGGAGCAATCAGCCCCAGCATTTT.

V gene TRBV5-1 combines with J gene TRBJ2-1; TRBD2 matches 13 bases. Germline V CDR1 and CDR2: SGHRS, YFSETQ. The trim removed 4 bases at V and 6 bases at J, leaving 10 bases unmatched. This CDR3 contains 17 residues. This chain's CDR3 is CASSPGTSGIALNEQFF. CDR3 DNA: TGCGCCAGCAGCCCCGGGACTAGCGGGATCGCTCTCAATGAGCAGTTCTTC.

The gene calls are TRBV5-1 and TRBJ2-1; weak D call: TRBD2 (5 bases). V was cut by 1 base and J by 4 bases, with 9 bases left in between. CDR3 length equals 14 residues. Per germline, CDR1 SGHRS and CDR2 YFSETQ. Written as DNA, the CDR3 is TGCGCCAGCAGCTTGAGGTCGGGGTACAATGAGCAGTTCTTC. Protein sequence: CASSLRSGYNEQFF.

The gene calls are TRBV9 and TRBJ2-1; 9 bases match TRBD2. Per the germline V gene, CDR1 is SGDLS and CDR2 is YYNGEE. V lost 1 base, J lost 5 bases, and 13 bases stayed unmatched. The length of the CDR3 is 18 residues. The CDR3 sequence is CASSVSKRGGLADNEQFF. CDR3 coding DNA: TGTGCCAGCAGCGTATCGAAACGAGGGGGACTAGCAGACAATGAGCAGTTCTTC.

J is TRBJ2-3 and V is TRBV19; no reliable D call. Trimming removed 4 bases from V and 3 bases from J, with 11 bases in between. CDR1 and CDR2 from the germline V gene are LNHDA and SQIVND (reference sequence). This CDR3 is 14 amino acids long. CDR3 sequence (DNA): TGTGCCAGTAGTACTTACGCCGGGACAGATACGCAGTATTTT. As protein: CASSTYAGTDTQYF.

This clone was picked up a small number of times. The chain links TRBV7-9 to TRBJ2-7, with 10 bases fitting TRBD1. The CDR3 sequence is 16 residues long. The germline CDR1 and CDR2 sequences are SEHNR and FQNEAQ (reference sequence). After removal of 6 bases from V and 2 bases from J, the junction contained 10 bases not matched to a gene. The CDR3 spells CASRPSVGTGAYEQYF. For the CDR3, the DNA is TGTGCCAGCAGACCCTCAGTCGGGACAGGGGCCTACGAGCAGTACTTC. Supplemented by reference TRBV7-9 and TRBJ2-7, the full variable domain reads DTGVSQNPRHKITKRGQNVTFRCDPISEHNRLYWYRQTLGQGPEFLTYFQNEAQLEKSRLLSDRFSAERPKGSFSTLEIQRTEQGDSAMYLCASRPSVGTGAYEQYFGPGTRLTVT.

In DNA form, the CDR3 reads TGCAGCGTTGAAGAAGGGACAGGGGGCCTTTACACAGATACGCAGTATTTT. Translation: CSVEEGTGGLYTDTQYF. This rearrangement joins TRBV29-1 to TRBJ2-3, with 12 bases matching TRBD1. V shed 0 bases, J shed 2 bases, and the junction held 6 bases outside the gene matches. From germline, CDR1 is SQVTM and CDR2 ANQGSEA. The CDR3 has 17 residues.

Here the CDR3 DNA reads TGTGCCAGCAGCTTAGCGCAAGGGGCATTGGATACGCAGTATTTT. Its protein product is CASSLAQGALDTQYF. The chain uses TRBV7-6 and TRBJ2-3; tentative D call: TRBD1 (5 bases). The CDR3 sequence is 15 residues long. The germline gives CDR1 SGHVS, CDR2 FNYEAQ. V was shortened by 0 bases and J by 6 bases, with 13 bases between the two germline ends.

V and J are TRBV28 and TRBJ2-3; 10 bases line up with TRBD2. CDR1 MDHEN and CDR2 SYDVKM come from the germline V gene. The CDR3 has 19 amino acids. V lost 5 bases, J lost 0 bases, and 14 bases stayed unmatched. The chain's CDR3 is CASSPTGTSASPSTDTQYF. The CDR3 DNA is TGTGCCAGCAGTCCCACCGGGACTAGCGCCTCTCCTAGCACAGATACGCAGTATTTT. Together with reference TRBV28 and TRBJ2-3, the CDR3 gives the full variable domain: DVKVTQSSRYLVKRTGEKVFLECVQDMDHENMFWYRQDPGLGLRLIYFSYDVKMKEKGDIPEGYSVSREKKERFSLILESASTNQTSMYLCASSPTGTSASPSTDTQYFGPGTRLTVL.

The CDR3 loop reads CASSDFQGVHSSTGELFF. CDR3 bases: TGTGCCAGCAGTGATTTTCAGGGAGTTCATTCGAGCACCGGGGAGCTGTTTTTT. The V gene is TRBV6-1, the J gene TRBJ2-2, with D perhaps TRBD1 or TRBD2 (5 bases each). The CDR3 sequence is 18 residues long. V was shortened by 3 bases and J by 4 bases, with 21 bases between the two germline ends. Looked up from germline, CDR1 is MNHNS and CDR2 is SASEGT.

As concerns this clone: Other DNA sequences in this sample translate to the same CDR3. The gene calls are TRBV9 and TRBJ2-7, with 9 bases identical to TRBD1. From germline, CDR1 is SGDLS and CDR2 YYNGEE. The CDR3 covers 15 residues. The trim removed 0 bases at V and 3 bases at J, leaving 4 bases unmatched. The CDR3 DNA reads as TGTGCCAGCAGCGTAGATGGGACAGGGAACTACGAGCAGTACTTC. Its protein is CASSVDGTGNYEQYF.

The J gene is TRBJ2-1, the V gene TRBV13; D is unresolved. The germline V gene encodes CDR1 PRHDT and CDR2 FYEKMQ (reference sequence). Between the trimmed V and J ends, which lost 1 base and 2 bases, there was a span of 6 bases. This CDR3 comprises 14 residues. CDR3 loop: CASSLASTYNEQFF. In DNA form, the CDR3 reads TGTGCCAGCAGCTTAGCTTCGACCTACAATGAGCAGTTCTTC. Drawing the rest from reference TRBV13 and TRBJ2-1, the complete variable domain is AAGVIQSPRHLIKEKRETATLKCYPIPRHDTVYWYQQGPGQDPQFLISFYEKMQSDKGSIPDRFSAQQFSDYHSELNMSSLELGDSALYFCASSLASTYNEQFFGPGTRLTVL.

The rearrangement links TRBV11-2 to TRBJ2-7; the D call may be TRBD1 or TRBD2 (5 bases each). This CDR3 has 15 residues. Trimming shortened V by 5 bases and J by 5 bases, and 19 bases separated the two germline ends. The germline CDR1 and CDR2 sequences are SGHAT and FQNNGV. In nucleotides, the CDR3 is TGTGCCAGCAGCGCCCGGGACCGTGTGTGGGACGAGCAGTACTTC. This encodes CASSARDRVWDEQYF.

In its sample, this clone was seen once. The chain recombines TRBV25-1 with TRBJ2-7; D unclear. The CDR3 runs 12 residues. The germline V gene encodes CDR1 MGHDK and CDR2 SYGVNS. Trimming shortened V by 5 bases and J by 3 bases, and 8 bases separated the two germline ends. CDR3 amino acids: CASSSRYYEQYF. The CDR3 DNA is TGTGCCAGCAGTTCCCGTTACTACGAGCAGTACTTC.

The CDR3 protein is CASSGDSTGELFF. The CDR3 coding sequence is TGCGCCAGCAGCGGGGACAGCACCGGGGAGCTGTTTTTT. This chain connects TRBV10-1 to TRBJ2-2; 7 bases are shared with TRBD1. The CDR3 runs 13 residues. Germline V CDR1 and CDR2: WNHNN, SYGVQD (reference sequence). The V gene end was trimmed by 6 bases and the J gene end by 4 bases; junction bases not matched to a gene: 2.